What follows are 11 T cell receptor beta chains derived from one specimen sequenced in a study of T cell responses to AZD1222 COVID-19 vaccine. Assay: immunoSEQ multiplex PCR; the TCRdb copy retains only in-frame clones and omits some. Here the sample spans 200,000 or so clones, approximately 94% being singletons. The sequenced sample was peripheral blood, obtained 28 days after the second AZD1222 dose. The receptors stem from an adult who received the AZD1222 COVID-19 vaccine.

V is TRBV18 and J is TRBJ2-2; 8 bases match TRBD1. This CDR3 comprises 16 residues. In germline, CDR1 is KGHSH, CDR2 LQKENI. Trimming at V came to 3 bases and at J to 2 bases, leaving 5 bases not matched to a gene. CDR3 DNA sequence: TGTGCCAGCTCACCGATTGGACAGGGCAACACCGGGGAGCTGTTTTTT. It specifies CASSPIGQGNTGELFF.

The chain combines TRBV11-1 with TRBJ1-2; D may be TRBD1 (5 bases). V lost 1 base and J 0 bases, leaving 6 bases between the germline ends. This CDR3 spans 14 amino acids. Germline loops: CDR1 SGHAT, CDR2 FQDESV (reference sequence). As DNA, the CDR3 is TGTGCCAGCAGCTTAGACAGGTCTAACTATGGCTACACCTTC. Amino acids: CASSLDRSNYGYTF.

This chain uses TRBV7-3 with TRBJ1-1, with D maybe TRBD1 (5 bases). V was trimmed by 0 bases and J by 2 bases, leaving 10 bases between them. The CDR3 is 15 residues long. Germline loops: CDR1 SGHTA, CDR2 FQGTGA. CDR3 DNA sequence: TGTGCCAGCAGCTTAACGGGGCAGGGAAACACTGAAGCTTTCTTT. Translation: CASSLTGQGNTEAFF.

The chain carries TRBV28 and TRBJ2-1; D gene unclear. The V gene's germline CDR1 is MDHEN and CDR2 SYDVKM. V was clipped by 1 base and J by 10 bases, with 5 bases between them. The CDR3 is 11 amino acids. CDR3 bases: TGTGCCAGCAGTTTATCCAGGGAGCAGTTCTTC. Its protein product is CASSLSREQFF.

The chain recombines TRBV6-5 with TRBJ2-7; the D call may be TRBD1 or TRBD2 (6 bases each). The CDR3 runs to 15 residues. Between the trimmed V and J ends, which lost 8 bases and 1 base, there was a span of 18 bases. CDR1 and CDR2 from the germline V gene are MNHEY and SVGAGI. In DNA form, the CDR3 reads TGTGCCAGCCATGGAAGGGGGGCGGTATCCTACGAGCAGTACTTC. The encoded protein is CASHGRGAVSYEQYF.

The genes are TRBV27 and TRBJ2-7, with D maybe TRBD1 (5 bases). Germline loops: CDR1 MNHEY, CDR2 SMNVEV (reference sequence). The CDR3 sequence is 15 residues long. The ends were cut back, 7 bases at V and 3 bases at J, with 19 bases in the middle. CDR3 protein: CASKVHLVGDYEQYF. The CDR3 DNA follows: TGTGCCAGCAAGGTGCATCTTGTAGGGGACTACGAGCAGTACTTC.

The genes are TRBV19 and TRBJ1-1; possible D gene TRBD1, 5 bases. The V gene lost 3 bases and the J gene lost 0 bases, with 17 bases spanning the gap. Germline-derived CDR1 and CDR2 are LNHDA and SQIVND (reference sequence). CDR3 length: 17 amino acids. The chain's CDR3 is CASSIRVRFRVNTEAFF. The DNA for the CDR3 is TGTGCCAGTAGTATCAGAGTTAGGTTCAGGGTGAACACTGAAGCTTTCTTT.

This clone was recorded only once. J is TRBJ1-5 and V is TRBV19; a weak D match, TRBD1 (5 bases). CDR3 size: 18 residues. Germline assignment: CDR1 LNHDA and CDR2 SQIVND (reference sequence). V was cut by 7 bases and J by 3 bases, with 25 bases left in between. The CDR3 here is CASIPSGLGQSLNQPQHF. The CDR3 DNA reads TGTGCCAGTATTCCATCTGGTTTGGGGCAAAGCCTCAATCAGCCCCAGCATTTT. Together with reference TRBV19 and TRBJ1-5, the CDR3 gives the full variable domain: DGGITQSPKYLFRKEGQNVTLSCEQNLNHDAMYWYRQDPGQGLRLIYYSQIVNDFQKGDIAEGYSVSREKKESFPLTVTSAQKNPTAFYLCASIPSGLGQSLNQPQHFGDGTRLSIL.

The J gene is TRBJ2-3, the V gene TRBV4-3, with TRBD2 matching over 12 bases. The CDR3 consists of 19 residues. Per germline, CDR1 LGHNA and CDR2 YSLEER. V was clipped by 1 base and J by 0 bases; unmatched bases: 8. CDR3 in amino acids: CASSQVWLAGGPSTDTQYF. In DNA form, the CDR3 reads TGCGCCAGCAGCCAAGTTTGGCTAGCGGGGGGGCCGAGCACAGATACGCAGTATTTT.

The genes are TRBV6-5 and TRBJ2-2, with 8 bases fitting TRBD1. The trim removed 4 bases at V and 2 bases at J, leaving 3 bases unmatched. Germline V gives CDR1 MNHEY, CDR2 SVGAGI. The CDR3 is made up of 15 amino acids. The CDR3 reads CASSLTGVNTGELFF. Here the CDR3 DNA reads TGTGCCAGCAGTTTGACAGGGGTTAACACCGGGGAGCTGTTTTTT.

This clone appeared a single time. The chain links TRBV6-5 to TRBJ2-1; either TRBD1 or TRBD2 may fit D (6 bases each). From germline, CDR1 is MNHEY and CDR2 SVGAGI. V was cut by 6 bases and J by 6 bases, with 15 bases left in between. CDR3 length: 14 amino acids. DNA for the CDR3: TGTGCCAGCAGATCCTTCGGGGGCATCAATGAGCAGTTCTTC. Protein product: CASRSFGGINEQFF.